The 13 T cell receptor beta chains below all came from one sample that was sequenced in a study of cytomegalovirus exposure and HLA in healthy donors. PCR used 60 Vbeta primers and 13 Jbeta primers. TCRdb keeps only in-frame clones here, not all; method: immunoSEQ multiplex PCR. The table records under 150,000 clones, 73% of them present only once. Input material: PBMCs. These receptors were taken from a human donor in good health.

Concerning this clone itself: One end of the junction fails to match germline, which may point to a read error. This chain joins TRBV7-7 and TRBJ2-2; D is unresolved. The CDR3 totals 13 residues. The germline gives CDR1 SSHAT, CDR2 FNYEAQ (reference sequence). The CDR3 loop is CASSSAPAGELFF. Here the CDR3 DNA reads TGTGCTAGCAGCTCCGCCCCGGCCGGGGAGCTGTTTTTT.

This chain uses TRBV5-1 with TRBJ2-5; possibly TRBD1 for D (6 bases). The J call could be wrong; TRBJ2-7 is a better fit for the DNA end. The CDR3 runs 16 residues. Germline V lookup: CDR1 SGHRS, CDR2 YFSETQ. As DNA, the CDR3 is TGCGCCAGCAGCTTGGCGCCAGGGGCCTCCATCTACGAGCAGTACTTC. Translation gives CASSLAPGASIYEQYF.

The chain joins TRBV7-2 to TRBJ2-7; 11 bases agree with TRBD2. This CDR3 is 16 amino acids long. With V trimmed by 5 bases and J by 3 bases, 9 bases remained unmatched. Germline V CDR1 and CDR2: SGHTA, FQGNSA. CDR3: CASSRRLAGLLYEQYF. The CDR3 DNA is TGTGCCAGCAGCAGGCGACTAGCGGGACTTCTCTACGAGCAGTACTTC.

The chain combines TRBV13 with TRBJ2-1, with TRBD1 identical over 12 bases. Germline V CDR1 and CDR2: PRHDT, FYEKMQ (reference sequence). The CDR3 sequence is 17 residues long. The ends lost 4 bases at V and 9 bases at J; junction bases unmatched: 13. CDR3 nucleotide sequence: TGTGCCAGCAGCTACAGGTACAAGGGACAGGGGGCTATTGAGCAGTTCTTC. Its translation: CASSYRYKGQGAIEQFF.

Worth noting for this clone: One junction end disagrees with the germline gene, perhaps due to a read error. V and J are TRBV7-7 and TRBJ2-1; 13 bases map to TRBD2. CDR1 and CDR2 (germline): SSHAT, FNYEAQ (reference sequence). The CDR3 is 18 amino acids. This CDR3 is CASSLASTSGRLGDEQFF. In DNA form, the CDR3 reads TGTGCTAGCAGCTTAGCCTCGACTAGCGGGAGGTTGGGTGATGAGCAGTTCTTC.

This chain connects TRBV23-1 to TRBJ2-5; TRBD1 aligns across 12 bases. TRBV23-1 is an ORF, with its function uncertain. Trimming at V came to 4 bases and at J to 5 bases, leaving 8 bases not matched to a gene. CDR3 length: 16 amino acids. The CDR3, as DNA: TGCGCCAGCAGTCCCTGGGACAGGGGGCTTGGGGAGACCCAGTACTTC. Its translation is CASSPWDRGLGETQYF.

This sequence joins TRBV10-1 and TRBJ1-5, with D hard to call. The CDR3 is made up of 13 amino acids. Germline V gene data show CDR1 as WNHNN and CDR2 as SYGVQD (reference sequence). V was cut by 4 bases and J by 3 bases, with 7 bases left in between. The CDR3, as DNA: TGCGCCAGCAGTGCCGGGTTCAATCAGCCCCAGCATTTT. Translating it yields CASSAGFNQPQHF.

J is TRBJ2-7 and V is TRBV15; TRBD2 matches 7 bases. J was trimmed by 7 bases and V by 8 bases; bases with no gene match: 11. The length of the CDR3 is 13 residues. Germline CDR1 is LNHNV and CDR2 is YYDKDF (reference sequence). This chain's CDR3 is CATSRGWLGEQYF. The CDR3, as DNA: TGTGCCACCTCGCGGGGGTGGTTGGGGGAGCAGTACTTC. The whole variable domain, filled in from reference TRBV15 and TRBJ2-7, reads DAMVIQNPRYQVTQFGKPVTLSCSQTLNHNVMYWYQQKSSQAPKLLFHYYDKDFNNEADTPDNFQSRRPNTSFCFLDIRSPGLGDTAMYLCATSRGWLGEQYFGPGTRLTVT.

V usage is TRBV7-9 and J usage is TRBJ2-1; D gene unclear. The germline V and J ends were trimmed by 7 bases and 0 bases, with 10 bases remaining between them. The CDR3 has 14 residues. CDR1 SEHNR and CDR2 FQNEAQ come from the germline V gene (reference sequence). CDR3 sequence reads: CASTYSSSYNEQFF. DNA of the CDR3: TGTGCCAGCACATATTCCAGCTCCTACAATGAGCAGTTCTTC.

This clone was detected once. V usage is TRBV7-2 and J usage is TRBJ2-1; the match to TRBD2 covers 15 bases. The length of the CDR3 is 17 residues. With 0 bases clipped from V and 6 bases from J, the junction kept 3 bases outside the gene matches. Germline V gene sequence: CDR1 SGHTA, CDR2 FQGNSA. CDR3: CASSLAGLAGGGNEQFF. CDR3 in DNA: TGTGCCAGCAGCTTAGCGGGACTAGCGGGAGGTGGCAATGAGCAGTTCTTC.

This clone was recorded a few times. V is TRBV4-2 and J is TRBJ2-5; TRBD2 aligns across 9 bases. Trimming at V came to 0 bases and at J to 11 bases, leaving 10 bases not matched to a gene. CDR3 length: 15 amino acids. Germline V CDR1 and CDR2: LGHNA, YNFKEQ. Here the CDR3 DNA reads TGTGCCAGCAGCCAAGATAATAGCGGGAGTCGTAAGCAGTACTTC. This codes for CASSQDNSGSRKQYF.

The J gene is TRBJ2-7, the V gene TRBV5-4, with D perhaps matching TRBD2 (6 bases). V was clipped by 0 bases and J by 5 bases, with 12 bases between them. Germline CDR1 and CDR2: SGHNT and YYREEE (reference sequence). The CDR3 consists of 14 residues. The CDR3 here is CASSLVGGLHEQYF. In nucleotides, the CDR3 is TGTGCCAGCAGCTTGGTGGGGGGTCTCCACGAGCAGTACTTC.

The chain's CDR3 is CASSDRSGGAVDTQYF. DNA of the CDR3: TGTGCCAGCAGTGACCGTAGCGGGGGGGCGGTAGATACGCAGTATTTT. The rearrangement links TRBV6-1 to TRBJ2-3, with TRBD2 matching 11 bases. The CDR3 consists of 16 residues. The J segment lost 5 bases and the V segment lost 3 bases, leaving 7 bases of the junction unmatched. Per germline, CDR1 MNHNS and CDR2 SASEGT.